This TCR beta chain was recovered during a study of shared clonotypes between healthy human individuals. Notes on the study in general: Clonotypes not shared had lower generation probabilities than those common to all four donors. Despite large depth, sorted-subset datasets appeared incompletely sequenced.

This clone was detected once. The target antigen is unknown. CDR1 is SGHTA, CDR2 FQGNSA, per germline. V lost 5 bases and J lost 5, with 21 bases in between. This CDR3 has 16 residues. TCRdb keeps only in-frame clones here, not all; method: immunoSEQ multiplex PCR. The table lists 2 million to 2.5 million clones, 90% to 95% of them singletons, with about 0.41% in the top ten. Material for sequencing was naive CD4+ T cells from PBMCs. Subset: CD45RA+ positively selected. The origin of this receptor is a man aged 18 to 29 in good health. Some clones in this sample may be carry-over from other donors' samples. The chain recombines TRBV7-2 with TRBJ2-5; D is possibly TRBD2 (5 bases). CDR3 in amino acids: CASSEPGRRGGETQYF. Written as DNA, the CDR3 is TGTGCCAGCAGCGAGCCCGGACGGCGTGGAGGCGAGACCCAGTACTTC.